The sequence of this TCR beta chain was determined in a study of blood T cells in healthy people across ages. This clonotype was counted between two and nine times. Together with a sample-barcoded 5' primer, a J-beta primer mix was included in a second PCR lasting about 7 to 12 cycles. Each CDR3 protein gets one entry after TCRdb re-called the 5' RACE reads with MiXCR. The sample contains 650,000 to 1,000,000 distinct CDR3 sequences, about 37% of which appear only once. Trimming took 6 bases from V and 4 from J, leaving 9 bases between them. The CDR3 has 12 amino acids. Germline V lookup: CDR1 LGHDT, CDR2 YNNKEL (reference sequence).

The sample consisted of blood. V and J are TRBV3-1 and TRBJ1-1; D is ambiguous. This sequence was found in a young man in good health. DNA for the CDR3: TGTGCCAGCAGACAGAGTGCCACTGAAGCTTTCTTT. Protein product: CASRQSATEAFF.